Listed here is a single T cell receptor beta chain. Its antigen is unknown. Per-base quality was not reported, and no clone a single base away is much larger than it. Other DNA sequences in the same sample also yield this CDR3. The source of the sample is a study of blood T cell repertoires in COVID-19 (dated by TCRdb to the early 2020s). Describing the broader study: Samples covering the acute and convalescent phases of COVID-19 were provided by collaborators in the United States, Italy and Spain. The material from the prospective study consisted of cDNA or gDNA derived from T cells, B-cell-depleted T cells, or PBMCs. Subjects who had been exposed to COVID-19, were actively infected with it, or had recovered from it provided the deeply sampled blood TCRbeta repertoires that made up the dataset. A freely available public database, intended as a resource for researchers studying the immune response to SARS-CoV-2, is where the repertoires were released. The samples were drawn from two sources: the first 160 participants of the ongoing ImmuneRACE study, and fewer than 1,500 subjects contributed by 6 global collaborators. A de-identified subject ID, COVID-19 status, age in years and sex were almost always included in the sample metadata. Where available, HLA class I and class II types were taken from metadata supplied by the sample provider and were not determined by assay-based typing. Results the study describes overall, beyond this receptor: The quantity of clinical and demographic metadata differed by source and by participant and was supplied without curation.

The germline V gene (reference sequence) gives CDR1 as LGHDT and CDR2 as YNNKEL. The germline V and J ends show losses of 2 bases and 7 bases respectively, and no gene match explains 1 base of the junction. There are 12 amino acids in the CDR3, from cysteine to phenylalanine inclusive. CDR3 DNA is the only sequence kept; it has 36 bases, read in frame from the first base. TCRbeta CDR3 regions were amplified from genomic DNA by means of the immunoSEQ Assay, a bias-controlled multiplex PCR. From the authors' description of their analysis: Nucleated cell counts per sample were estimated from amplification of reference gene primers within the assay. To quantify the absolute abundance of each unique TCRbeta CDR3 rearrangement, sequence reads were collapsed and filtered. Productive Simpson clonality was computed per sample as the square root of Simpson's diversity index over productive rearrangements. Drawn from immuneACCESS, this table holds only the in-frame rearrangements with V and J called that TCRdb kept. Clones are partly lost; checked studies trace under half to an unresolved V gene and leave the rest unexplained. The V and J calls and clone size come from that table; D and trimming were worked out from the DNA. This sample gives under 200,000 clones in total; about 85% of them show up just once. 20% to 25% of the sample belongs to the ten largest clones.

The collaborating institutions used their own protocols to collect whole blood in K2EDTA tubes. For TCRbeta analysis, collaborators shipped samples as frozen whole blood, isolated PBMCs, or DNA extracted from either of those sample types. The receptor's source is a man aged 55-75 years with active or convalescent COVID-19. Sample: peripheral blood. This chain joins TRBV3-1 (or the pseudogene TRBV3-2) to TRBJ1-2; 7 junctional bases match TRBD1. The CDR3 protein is CASSQYRGGYTF. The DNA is TGTGCCAGCAGCCAATACAGGGGTGGCTACACCTTC.